The rows below give T cell receptor beta chains drawn from one sample of a study of T cell repertoires in cytomegalovirus infection. TCRdb analysed the reads with MiXCR anew, one entry per CDR3 protein. The sample holds some 920,000 distinct CDR3 sequences; around 29% are singletons and the top ten take about 14%. Their antigen targets remain unknown. Source: cultured CD8+ T cells from PBMCs, taken from culture after CMV antigen stimulation. Receptors originate from a human donor in good health (CMV status not recorded). Some clones in this sample may be carry-over from other donors' samples. The CDR3 runs from the conserved cysteine through the conserved F or W. The D gene is left open where the match is weak. Rows may omit the clone size; those that give it use once, few, many or a size class.

TRBV2	TRBD1	TRBJ1-2	once	TGTGCCAGCGATGGGGGACAGGGTATAGAGGGCTACACCTTC	CASDGGQGIEGYTF
TRBV5-6	-	TRBJ2-2	-	TGTGCCAGCAGCCCTCCCAACGGACCGACCGGGGAGCTGTTTTTT	CASSPPNGPTGELFF
TRBV24-1	-	TRBJ2-1	-	TGTGCCACCAGGGATACCCAGGGGGGTGAGCAGTTCTTC	CATRDTQGGEQFF
TRBV12-5	-	TRBJ2-7	many	TGTGCTAGTGGTTTGGGACAGCTCTCCTACGAGCAGTACTTC	CASGLGQLSYEQYF
TRBV19	-	TRBJ1-4	-	TGTGCCAGTAGTATATGGAAAGCTCCGAATGAAAAACTGTTTTTT	CASSIWKAPNEKLFF
TRBV7-8	TRBD1	TRBJ1-3	few	TGTGCCAGCAGCTTTAGCGCAGGGGGCCATGGAAACACCATATATTTT	CASSFSAGGHGNTIYF
TRBV6-2/TRBV6-3	-	TRBJ1-5	many	TGTGCCAGCAGCTCCGGACTTCTTATACAGCCCCAGCATTTT	CASSSGLLIQPQHF
TRBV5-5	-	TRBJ2-3	-	TGTGCCAGCAGCTTGAAGCGGCAGGGACACACAGATACGCAGTATTTT	CASSLKRQGHTDTQYF
TRBV7-9	-	TRBJ1-2	-	TGTGCCAGCAAAAATGGTGGGAGTAACTATGGCTACACCTTC	CASKNGGSNYGYTF
TRBV19	TRBD1	TRBJ2-1	few	TGTGCCAGTACCCCCGGGACAGGAGCTTACAATGAGCAGTTCTTC	CASTPGTGAYNEQFF
TRBV4-1	-	TRBJ2-3	-	TGCGCCACCACGACGGGGGCTAACACAGATACGCAGTATTTT	CATTTGANTDTQYF
TRBV7-9	TRBD1	TRBJ1-4	-	TGTGCCAGCAGTGCGACAGGGTCGGAAAGTGAAAAACTGTTTTTT	CASSATGSESEKLFF